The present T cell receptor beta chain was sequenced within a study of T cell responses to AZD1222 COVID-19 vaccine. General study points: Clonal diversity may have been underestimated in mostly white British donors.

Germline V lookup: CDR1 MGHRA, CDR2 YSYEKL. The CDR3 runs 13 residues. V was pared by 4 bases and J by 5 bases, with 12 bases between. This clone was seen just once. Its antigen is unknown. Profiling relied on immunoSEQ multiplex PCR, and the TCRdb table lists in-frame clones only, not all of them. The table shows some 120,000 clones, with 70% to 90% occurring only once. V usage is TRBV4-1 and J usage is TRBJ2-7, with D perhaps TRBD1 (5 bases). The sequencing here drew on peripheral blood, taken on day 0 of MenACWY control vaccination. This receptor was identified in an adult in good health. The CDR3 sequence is CASSRSGANEQYF. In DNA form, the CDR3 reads TGCGCCAGCAGCCGTAGTGGGGCGAACGAGCAGTACTTC.